This entry is about one T cell receptor (beta chain). The data stem from a study of control samples from healthy donors and cancer patients. The V end was cut by 3 bases, the J end by 12 bases, with 15 bases between. This CDR3 has 14 amino acids. CDR1 and CDR2 (germline): SNHLY, FYNNEI. The table came from immunoSEQ multiplex PCR; TCRdb's copy has only in-frame clones and leaves some out. The sample lists 96,000 or so clones, roughly 93% occurring once. The gene calls are TRBV2 and TRBJ1-6, with D maybe TRBD1 (5 bases). The sample consisted of blood. This receptor was obtained from a man between 18 and 29 years old in good health. CDR3: CASSERDLIRPLHF. DNA for the CDR3: TGTGCCAGCAGTGAGAGGGACCTTATCCGACCCCTCCACTTT.